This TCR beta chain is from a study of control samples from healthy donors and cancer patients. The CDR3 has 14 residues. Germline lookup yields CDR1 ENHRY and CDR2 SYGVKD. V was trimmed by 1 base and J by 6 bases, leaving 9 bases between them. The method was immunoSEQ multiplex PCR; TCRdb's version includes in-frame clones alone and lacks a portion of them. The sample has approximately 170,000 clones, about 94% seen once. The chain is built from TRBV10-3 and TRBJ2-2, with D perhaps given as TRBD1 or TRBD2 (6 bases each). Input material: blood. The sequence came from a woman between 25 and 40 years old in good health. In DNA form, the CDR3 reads TGTGCCATCAGTGAGTGGGGGGCCGCCGGGGAGCTGTTTTTT. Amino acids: CAISEWGAAGELFF.